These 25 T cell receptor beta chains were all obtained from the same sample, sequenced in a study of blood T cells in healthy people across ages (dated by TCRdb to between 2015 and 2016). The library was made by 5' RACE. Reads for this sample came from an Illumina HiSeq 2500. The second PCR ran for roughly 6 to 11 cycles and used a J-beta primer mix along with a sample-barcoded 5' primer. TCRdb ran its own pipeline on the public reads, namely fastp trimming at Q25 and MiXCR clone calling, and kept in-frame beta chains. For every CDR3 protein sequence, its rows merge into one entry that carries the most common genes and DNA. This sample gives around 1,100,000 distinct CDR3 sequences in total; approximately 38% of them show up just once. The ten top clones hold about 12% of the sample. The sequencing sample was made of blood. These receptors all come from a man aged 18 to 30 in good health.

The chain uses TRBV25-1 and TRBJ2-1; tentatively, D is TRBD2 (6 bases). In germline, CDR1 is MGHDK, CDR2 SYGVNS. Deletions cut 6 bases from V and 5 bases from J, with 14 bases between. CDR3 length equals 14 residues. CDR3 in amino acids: CASRPGLLNNEQFF. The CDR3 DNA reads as TGTGCCAGCAGGCCGGGACTCTTAAACAATGAGCAGTTCTTC.

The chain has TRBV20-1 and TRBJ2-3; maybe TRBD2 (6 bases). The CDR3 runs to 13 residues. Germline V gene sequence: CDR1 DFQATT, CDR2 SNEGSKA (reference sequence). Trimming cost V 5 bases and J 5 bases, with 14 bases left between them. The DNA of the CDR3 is TGCAGTGCTGGGGGGATACCGATAGATACGCAGTATTTT. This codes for CSAGGIPIDTQYF.

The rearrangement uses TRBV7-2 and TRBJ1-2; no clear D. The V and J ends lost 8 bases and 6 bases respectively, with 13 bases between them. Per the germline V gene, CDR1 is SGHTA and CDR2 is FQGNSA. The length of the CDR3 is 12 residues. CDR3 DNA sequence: TGTGCCAGCTCCGGAAACGGAAATGGCTACACCTTC. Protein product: CASSGNGNGYTF.

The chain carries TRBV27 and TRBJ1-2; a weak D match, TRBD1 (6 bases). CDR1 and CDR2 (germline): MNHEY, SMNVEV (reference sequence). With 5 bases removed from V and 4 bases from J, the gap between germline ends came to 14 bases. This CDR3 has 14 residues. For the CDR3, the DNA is TGTGCCAGCAGTCCCGCCGGGACAACCTATGGCTACACCTTC. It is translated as CASSPAGTTYGYTF.

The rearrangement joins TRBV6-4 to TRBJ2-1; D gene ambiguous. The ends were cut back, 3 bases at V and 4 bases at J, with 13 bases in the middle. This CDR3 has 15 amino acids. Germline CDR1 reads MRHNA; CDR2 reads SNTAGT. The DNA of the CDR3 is TGTGCCAGCAGTGAGCAGGAAAGTGGGTACAATGAGCAGTTCTTC. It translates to CASSEQESGYNEQFF.

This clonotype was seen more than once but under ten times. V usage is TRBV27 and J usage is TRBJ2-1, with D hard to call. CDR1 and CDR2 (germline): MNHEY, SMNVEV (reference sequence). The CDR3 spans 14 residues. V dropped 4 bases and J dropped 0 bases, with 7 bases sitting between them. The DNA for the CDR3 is TGTGCCAGCAGTTCAGCGAACTCCTACAATGAGCAGTTCTTC. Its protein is CASSSANSYNEQFF.

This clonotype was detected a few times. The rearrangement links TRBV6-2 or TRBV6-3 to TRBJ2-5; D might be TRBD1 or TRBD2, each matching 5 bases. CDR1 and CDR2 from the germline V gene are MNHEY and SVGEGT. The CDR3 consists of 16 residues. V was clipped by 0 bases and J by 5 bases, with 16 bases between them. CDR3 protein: CASSYSRDGPKETQYF. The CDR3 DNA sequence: TGTGCCAGCAGTTACTCTAGGGACGGACCCAAGGAGACCCAGTACTTC.

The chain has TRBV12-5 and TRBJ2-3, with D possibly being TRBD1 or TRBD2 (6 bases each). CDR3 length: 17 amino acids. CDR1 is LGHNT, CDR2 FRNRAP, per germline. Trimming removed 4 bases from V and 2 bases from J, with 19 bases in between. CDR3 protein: CASGSSYQGRNTDTQYF. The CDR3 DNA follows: TGTGCTAGTGGTTCCTCCTATCAGGGGAGGAACACAGATACGCAGTATTTT.

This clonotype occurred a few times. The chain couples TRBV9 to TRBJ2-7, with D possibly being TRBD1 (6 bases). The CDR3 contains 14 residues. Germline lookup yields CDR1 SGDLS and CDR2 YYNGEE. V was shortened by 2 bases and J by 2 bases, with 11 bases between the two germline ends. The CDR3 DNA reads TGTGCCAGCAGCGTGGAGACAGGAACCTACGAGCAGTACTTC. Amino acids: CASSVETGTYEQYF.

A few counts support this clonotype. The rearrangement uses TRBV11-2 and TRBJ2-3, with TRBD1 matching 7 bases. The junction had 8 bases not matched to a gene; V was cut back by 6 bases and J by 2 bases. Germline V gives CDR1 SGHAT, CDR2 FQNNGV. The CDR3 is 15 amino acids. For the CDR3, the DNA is TGTGCCAGCAGGGGGGACAGAAAGCTCACAGATACGCAGTATTTT. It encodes CASRGDRKLTDTQYF.

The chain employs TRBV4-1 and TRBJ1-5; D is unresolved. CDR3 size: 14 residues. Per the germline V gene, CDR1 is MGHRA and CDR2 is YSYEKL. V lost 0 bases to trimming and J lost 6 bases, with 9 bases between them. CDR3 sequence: CASSQERGTQPQHF. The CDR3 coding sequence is TGCGCCAGCAGCCAAGAACGGGGTACTCAGCCCCAGCATTTT.

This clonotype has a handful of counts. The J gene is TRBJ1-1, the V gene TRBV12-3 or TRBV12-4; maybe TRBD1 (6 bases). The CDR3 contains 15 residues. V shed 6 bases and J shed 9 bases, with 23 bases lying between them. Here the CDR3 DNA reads TGTGCCAGCAGCCTCAGGGACACTTATCATAGGAAAGCTTTCTTT. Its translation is CASSLRDTYHRKAFF.

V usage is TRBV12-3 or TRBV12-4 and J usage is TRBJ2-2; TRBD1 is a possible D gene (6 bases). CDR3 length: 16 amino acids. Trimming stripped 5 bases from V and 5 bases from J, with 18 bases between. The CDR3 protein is CASSPHRDTWTGELFF. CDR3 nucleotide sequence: TGTGCCAGCAGTCCCCACCGGGACACATGGACCGGGGAGCTGTTTTTT.

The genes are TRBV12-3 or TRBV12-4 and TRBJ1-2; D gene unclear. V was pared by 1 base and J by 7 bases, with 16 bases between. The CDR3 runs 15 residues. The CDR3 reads CASSLGRSFESGYTF. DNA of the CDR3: TGTGCCAGCAGTTTAGGTCGGTCTTTTGAAAGTGGCTACACCTTC.

CDR3 loop: CASSEPGTGWRTQYF. In nucleotides, the CDR3 is TGTGCCAGCAGTGAACCCGGGACAGGGTGGAGGACCCAGTACTTC. The rearrangement uses TRBV2 and TRBJ2-7, with 9 bases identical to TRBD1. The end of the DNA fits TRBJ2-5 better, so the J call may be wrong. The germline CDR1 and CDR2 sequences are SNHLY and FYNNEI. The CDR3 length is 15 residues.

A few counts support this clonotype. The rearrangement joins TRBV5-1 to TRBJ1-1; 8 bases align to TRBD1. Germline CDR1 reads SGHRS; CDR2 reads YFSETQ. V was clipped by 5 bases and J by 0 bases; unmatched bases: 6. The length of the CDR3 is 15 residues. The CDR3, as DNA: TGCGCCAGCAGGTTTACAGGGGGGATGAACACTGAAGCTTTCTTT. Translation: CASRFTGGMNTEAFF.

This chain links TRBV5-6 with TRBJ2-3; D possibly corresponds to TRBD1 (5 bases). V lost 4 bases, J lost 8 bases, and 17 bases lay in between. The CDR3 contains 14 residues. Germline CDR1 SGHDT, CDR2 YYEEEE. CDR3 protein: CASSPNWTPGTQYF. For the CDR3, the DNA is TGTGCCAGCAGCCCAAACTGGACACCAGGTACGCAGTATTTT.

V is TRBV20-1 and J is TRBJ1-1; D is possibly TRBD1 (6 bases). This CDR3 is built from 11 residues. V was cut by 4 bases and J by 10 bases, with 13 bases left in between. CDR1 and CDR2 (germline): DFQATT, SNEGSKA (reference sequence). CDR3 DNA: TGCAGTGCTACACTCAGGGGAGGAGCTTTCTTT. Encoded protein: CSATLRGGAFF.

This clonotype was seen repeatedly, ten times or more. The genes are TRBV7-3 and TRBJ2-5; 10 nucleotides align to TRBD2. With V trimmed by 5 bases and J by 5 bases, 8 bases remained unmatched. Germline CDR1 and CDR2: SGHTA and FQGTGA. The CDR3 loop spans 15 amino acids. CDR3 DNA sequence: TGTGCCAGCAGCGGAGCGGGGGGGCCTCTGGAGACCCAGTACTTC. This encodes CASSGAGGPLETQYF.

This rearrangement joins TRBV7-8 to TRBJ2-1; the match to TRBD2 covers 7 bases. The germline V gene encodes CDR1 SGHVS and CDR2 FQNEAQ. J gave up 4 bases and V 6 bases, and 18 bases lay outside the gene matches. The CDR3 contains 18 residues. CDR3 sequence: CASSLGISGEAYYNEQFF. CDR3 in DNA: TGTGCCAGCAGTCTAGGGATCAGCGGGGAGGCCTATTACAATGAGCAGTTCTTC. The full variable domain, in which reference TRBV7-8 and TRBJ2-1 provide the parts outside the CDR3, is GAGVSQSPRYKVAKRGQDVALRCDPISGHVSLFWYQQALGQGPEFLTYFQNEAQLDKSGLPSDRFFAERPEGSVSTLKIQRTQQEDSAVYLCASSLGISGEAYYNEQFFGPGTRLTVL.

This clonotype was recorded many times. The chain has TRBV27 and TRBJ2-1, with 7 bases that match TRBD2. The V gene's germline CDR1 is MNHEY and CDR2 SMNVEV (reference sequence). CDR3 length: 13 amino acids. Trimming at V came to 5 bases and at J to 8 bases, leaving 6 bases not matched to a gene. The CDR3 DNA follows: TGTGCCAGCAGTGCCACTAGCGAGGATGAGCAGTTCTTC. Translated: CASSATSEDEQFF.

The DNA of the CDR3 is TGCAGTGCCCCCGGGACACTAAGCTCCTACAATGAGCAGTTCTTC. Amino acids: CSAPGTLSSYNEQFF. V usage is TRBV20-1 and J usage is TRBJ2-1, with D tentatively TRBD1 (6 bases). CDR3 length: 15 amino acids. The V gene lost 6 bases and the J gene lost 0 bases, with 15 bases spanning the gap. CDR1 is DFQATT, CDR2 SNEGSKA, per germline (reference sequence).

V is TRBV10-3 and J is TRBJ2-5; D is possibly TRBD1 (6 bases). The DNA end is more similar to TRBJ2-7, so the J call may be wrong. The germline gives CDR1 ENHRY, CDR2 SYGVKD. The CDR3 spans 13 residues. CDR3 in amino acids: CAIRPDSSDEQYF. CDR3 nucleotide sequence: TGTGCCATCAGGCCGGACAGTAGCGACGAGCAGTACTTC.

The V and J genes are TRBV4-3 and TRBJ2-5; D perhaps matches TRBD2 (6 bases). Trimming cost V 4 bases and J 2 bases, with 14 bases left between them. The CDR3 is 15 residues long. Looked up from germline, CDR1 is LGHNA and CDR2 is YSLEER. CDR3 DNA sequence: TGCGCCAGCAGCCTAACCGCGGGACCTCAAGAGACCCAGTACTTC. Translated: CASSLTAGPQETQYF.

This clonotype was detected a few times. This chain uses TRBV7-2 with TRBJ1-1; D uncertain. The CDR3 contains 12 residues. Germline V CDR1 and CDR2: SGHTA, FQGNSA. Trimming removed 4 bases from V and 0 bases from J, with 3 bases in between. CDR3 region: CASSWVNTEAFF. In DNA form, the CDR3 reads TGTGCCAGCAGCTGGGTGAACACTGAAGCTTTCTTT.